The sequence of this T cell receptor (beta chain) was determined in a study of shared clonotypes between healthy human individuals. The junction had 3 bases not matched to a gene; V was cut back by 2 bases and J by 1 base. This CDR3 comprises 15 residues. Germline-derived CDR1 and CDR2 are KGHSH and LQKENI. Naive CD8 cells lacked CD45RO, underwent positive selection for CCR7 and left out terminally differentiated effector memory CD45RA+ cells. The study's findings and limits: Non-shared clonotypes displayed generation probabilities falling below those of clonotypes present in all four donors. Large sequencing depth failed to make sorted-subset sequencing complete, rarefaction showed.

As to this clone: Its antigen remains unidentified.

Across several immunoSEQ plates, the genomic DNA of each subset was split evenly. In the authors' methods: Without quality scores, immunoSEQ junctional reads could not be filtered like full-length reads. The repertoire was sequenced with immunoSEQ multiplex PCR; TCRdb's copy has only in-frame clones and lacks some. V and J calls and clone size are as listed in that table; D and trimming were resolved from the DNA. The data hold about 2 million clones, with approximately 95% observed a single time. The TCR originated in a man between 18 and 29 years old in good health. Material: naive CD8+ T cells sorted from blood. The gene calls are TRBV18 and TRBJ2-5; TRBD2 aligns across 8 bases. The CDR3 spells CASSPWSGGQETQYF. As DNA, the CDR3 is TGTGCCAGCTCACCATGGAGCGGGGGCCAAGAGACCCAGTACTTC.